The 8 T cell receptor beta chains presented below share a single source sample, sequenced in a study of cytomegalovirus exposure and HLA in healthy donors. Both 60 Vbeta primers and 13 Jbeta primers went into the PCR. Profiled with immunoSEQ multiplex PCR; TCRdb holds only in-frame clones, not every one. This sample contains approximately 120,000 clones. Sequencing was carried out using PBMCs. The origin of the receptors is a young man in good health and CMV-seronegative.

The chain recombines TRBV2 with TRBJ2-7, with TRBD2 matching over 13 bases. CDR1 and CDR2 from the germline V gene are SNHLY and FYNNEI. The CDR3 length is 15 residues. Germline trimming cut 5 bases from V and 6 bases from J; bases unmatched to any gene: 7. The CDR3 reads CASSTTSGRASEQYF. CDR3 sequence (DNA): TGTGCCAGCAGTACTACTAGCGGGAGGGCCAGCGAGCAGTACTTC.

The rearrangement links TRBV9 to TRBJ1-1; D is unclear. Between the trimmed V and J ends, which lost 0 bases and 1 base, there was a span of 10 bases. Germline lookup yields CDR1 SGDLS and CDR2 YYNGEE. The CDR3 has 15 amino acids. The CDR3 sequence: CASSVAHSQNTEAFF. Written as DNA, the CDR3 is TGTGCCAGCAGCGTAGCCCACTCCCAGAACACTGAAGCTTTCTTT.

The chain couples TRBV29-1 to TRBJ1-4; 9 nucleotides line up with TRBD1. The CDR3 contains 15 residues. With 6 bases clipped from V and 1 base from J, the junction kept 6 bases outside the gene matches. Looked up from germline, CDR1 is SQVTM and CDR2 is ANQGSEA. The CDR3 nucleotides read TGCAGCGTCGGGACAGGGAAGGTAACTAATGAAAAACTGTTTTTT. Its translation: CSVGTGKVTNEKLFF.

This chain uses TRBV30 with TRBJ1-2; 7 bases are shared with TRBD1. J lost 2 bases, V lost 3 bases, and 6 bases had no gene match. This CDR3 is 14 amino acids long. Germline CDR1 is GTSNPN and CDR2 is SVGIG (reference sequence). The CDR3 sequence: CAWRGTVENYGYTF. CDR3 in DNA: TGTGCCTGGAGGGGGACAGTTGAAAACTATGGCTACACCTTC.

The CDR3 bases are TGTGCCAGCAGCCCCTTTGGGACTAGCTACTACGAGCAGTACTTC. Protein sequence: CASSPFGTSYYEQYF. The gene calls are TRBV5-6 and TRBJ2-7; 9 nucleotides match TRBD2. This CDR3 is 15 amino acids long. With V trimmed by 4 bases and J by 3 bases, 8 bases remained unmatched. The V gene's germline CDR1 is SGHDT and CDR2 YYEEEE.

The chain links TRBV6-1 to TRBJ2-7; D possibly corresponds to TRBD2 (5 bases). The CDR3 covers 15 residues. The germline V gene has CDR1 MNHNS and CDR2 SASEGT. The V gene lost 4 bases and the J gene lost 1 base, with 14 bases spanning the gap. CDR3 sequence reads: CASSVRGGGSYEQYF. Written as DNA, the CDR3 is TGTGCCAGCAGTGTCCGTGGAGGTGGGTCCTACGAGCAGTACTTC.

The CDR3: CASSVRGDTTGPSSYNEQFF. As DNA, the CDR3 is TGTGCCAGCAGCGTAAGAGGGGACACCACGGGCCCTAGCTCCTACAATGAGCAGTTCTTC. The genes are TRBV9 and TRBJ2-1, with D perhaps TRBD1 (6 bases). Trimming removed 1 base at V and 0 bases at J, with 23 bases between. The CDR3 contains 20 residues. CDR1 and CDR2 (germline): SGDLS, YYNGEE.

In DNA, the CDR3 is TGCGCCAGCAGCTTGGCGACGGACAGCCACCAAGAGACCCAGTACTTC. It is translated as CASSLATDSHQETQYF. This chain joins TRBV5-1 and TRBJ2-5; D is perhaps TRBD1 (6 bases). Germline-derived CDR1 and CDR2 are SGHRS and YFSETQ. The CDR3 length is 16 residues. V was pared by 0 bases and J by 0 bases, with 12 bases between.